This T cell receptor (beta chain) was found in a study of glioma-infiltrating T cells after dendritic cell vaccination. The overall study: Between about 2002 and 2013, patients got autologous tumor lysate-pulsed dendritic cell vaccines.

Method: immunoSEQ multiplex PCR; TCRdb's copy keeps in-frame clones and lacks some. The table lists just under 100,000 clones, 65% to 85% of them singletons. Indicated time point: after dendritic cell vaccination, including at tumor progression/relapse. Only patients with spare fresh-frozen tumor and over two years of follow-up were included. V gave up 10 bases and J gave up 0 bases; unmatched junction bases: 15. Germline-derived CDR1 and CDR2 are SEHNR and FQNEAQ (reference sequence). The CDR3 sequence is 17 residues long. The TCR was taken from a human donor with glioblastoma. The chain combines TRBV7-9 with TRBJ2-3, with 8 bases matching TRBD2. Sequences were derived from blood, sampled after dendritic cell vaccination. Written as DNA, the CDR3 is TGTGCCACCTCTTATTACCTCAGCGGGGGAAGCACAGATACGCAGTATTTT. Encoded protein: CATSYYLSGGSTDTQYF.